This TCR beta chain was identified during a study of cytomegalovirus exposure and HLA in healthy donors. The wider study: Per a later analysis, the 550 to 850 first-cohort and about 120 validation repertoires shared one platform. Study-level points and caveats: Most TCR sequences were rare, but some public TCRs occurred in many donors. In vitro, a few CMV-associated chains proved specific for CMV antigens.

Here immunoSEQ multiplex PCR was the method, and the copy in TCRdb shows in-frame clones only, minus some. The sample has a few hundred thousand clones, 86% seen once. As for this clone: Antigen: not known.

Separate from the roughly 670-subject first cohort, the 120-subject validation cohort was the one that the donors belonged to. This receptor was obtained from a woman aged 18-30 years in good health and CMV-seronegative. Specimen: PBMCs.

The CDR3 DNA sequence: TGTGCCAGCAGCTTGTTGGAGGAAGAGACCCAGTACTTC. Its translation: CASSLLEEETQYF. The chain couples TRBV5-4 to TRBJ2-5, with D possibly being TRBD2 (5 bases). The CDR3 has 13 amino acids. Trimming cost V 1 base and J 3 bases, with 7 bases left between them. CDR1 is SGHNT and CDR2 is YYREEE in the germline V gene (reference sequence).